A single T cell receptor (beta chain) is shown here with its context. V was shortened by 4 bases and J by 7 bases, with 14 bases between the two germline ends. The CDR3 extends over 15 amino acids. Germline V gene data show CDR1 as SGHDN and CDR2 as FVKESK. These data belong to a study of CD8 T cells in Susac syndrome. About the study: The sequenced Susac syndrome patients included more than five who had clinically active disease and about 8 who were in remission. Susac syndrome patients were untreated, on corticosteroids with some adding intravenous immunoglobulin, or on intravenous immunoglobulin only.

RNA in amounts of roughly 0.5 to 1 ug was reverse transcribed with random hexamers. Coverage of TCR beta CDR3 amplification by immunoSEQ multiplex PCR extended to 54 Vbeta and 13 Jbeta. TCRdb fed the immunoSEQ multiplex PCR reads into MiXCR, producing one record per CDR3 protein. The sample consists of 95,000 to 150,000 distinct CDR3 sequences, 96% of them appearing once. This TCR came from a human donor with Susac syndrome. Sequencing was carried out using CD4+ T cells from PBMCs. J is TRBJ2-6 and V is TRBV14, with D unresolved. The CDR3 DNA sequence: TGTGCCAGCAGCCGGGGAACTCTGGCCGCCAACGTCCTGACTTTC. Encoded protein: CASSRGTLAANVLTF.